The 11 T cell receptor beta chains below were found in one sample sequenced in a study of OX40 agonist ivuxolimab in advanced cancers. The protocol was immunoSEQ multiplex PCR, while the TCRdb copy is restricted to in-frame clones and leaves out a portion. The profile shows about 96,000 clones, more than 80% of them singletons. The starting material was CD4+ or CD8+ T cells sorted from blood, obtained in a trial of the OX40 agonist ivuxolimab. Receptors originate from an adult with an advanced solid tumor such as melanoma, head and neck, liver or kidney cancer.

V gene TRBV29-1 combines with J gene TRBJ2-5; TRBD2 matches at 7 bases. Germline V CDR1 and CDR2: SQVTM, ANQGSEA. Trimming at V came to 5 bases and at J to 4 bases, leaving 1 base not matched to a gene. The CDR3 has 11 amino acids. The CDR3 coding sequence is TGCAGCGTTCGCGGGGGAGAGACCCAGTACTTC. The encoded protein is CSVRGGETQYF.

This clone was observed a single time. The rearrangement links TRBV9 to TRBJ1-3; maybe TRBD1 (5 bases). This CDR3 has 13 residues. The V end lost 0 bases, the J end lost 8 bases, and 9 bases lay between the germline ends. CDR1 is SGDLS and CDR2 is YYNGEE in the germline V gene. CDR3 amino acids: CASSVDQGDTIYF. DNA for the CDR3: TGTGCCAGCAGCGTAGATCAGGGCGACACCATATATTTT.

The chain couples TRBV4-3 to TRBJ1-2, with D maybe TRBD1 (6 bases). With 3 bases removed from V and 7 bases from J, the gap between germline ends came to 15 bases. The V gene's germline CDR1 is LGHNA and CDR2 YSLEER. The CDR3 loop spans 14 amino acids. The CDR3, as DNA: TGCGCCAGCAGCCAGCCCTTACAGGGTTCTGGCTACACCTTC. Protein product: CASSQPLQGSGYTF.

The gene calls are TRBV30 and TRBJ1-2; possible D gene TRBD1, 5 bases. Trimming shortened V by 0 bases and J by 10 bases, and 15 bases separated the two germline ends. The CDR3 consists of 13 residues. Germline V gene sequence: CDR1 GTSNPN, CDR2 SVGIG (reference sequence). This CDR3 is CAWSVLRGADYTF. The CDR3 DNA reads TGTGCCTGGAGTGTATTAAGGGGAGCGGACTACACCTTC.

The chain uses TRBV7-9 and TRBJ1-4; possible D gene TRBD1, 5 bases. V lost 10 bases, J lost 6 bases, and 18 bases lay in between. The CDR3 totals 14 residues. Germline V lookup: CDR1 SEHNR, CDR2 FQNEAQ (reference sequence). The CDR3 DNA sequence: TGTGCCACCTCGGGGGGTAGATTGGATGAAAAACTGTTTTTT. It specifies CATSGGRLDEKLFF.

This clone is medium-sized within its sample. Additional DNA sequences in this sample encode the identical CDR3. The V and J genes are TRBV4-3 and TRBJ2-3; TRBD2 is a possible D gene (6 bases). V lost 0 bases and J lost 1, with 11 bases in between. The CDR3 loop spans 16 amino acids. Germline assignment: CDR1 LGHNA and CDR2 YSLEER. The CDR3 sequence is CASSQELASGTDTQYF. The CDR3 DNA reads TGCGCCAGCAGCCAAGAACTGGCTAGCGGCACAGATACGCAGTATTTT.

The chain has TRBV5-6 and TRBJ1-5, with TRBD1 matching 7 bases. This CDR3 is 17 amino acids long. Germline lookup yields CDR1 SGHDT and CDR2 YYEEEE. V lost 3 bases and J lost 4; bases outside the gene matches: 13. The CDR3 loop is CASSSQGQPRVNQPQHF. The DNA for the CDR3 is TGTGCCAGCAGCTCCCAGGGACAGCCTCGGGTTAATCAGCCCCAGCATTTT.

This clone has a single count. The rearrangement uses TRBV5-6 and TRBJ1-1, with D perhaps matching TRBD1 (6 bases). CDR1 is SGHDT and CDR2 is YYEEEE in the germline V gene. The ends were cut back, 3 bases at V and 1 base at J, with 13 bases in the middle. The CDR3 runs to 15 residues. CDR3 nucleotide sequence: TGTGCCAGCAGCTACGCCGGGACAAAGAACACTGAAGCTTTCTTT. This gives the protein CASSYAGTKNTEAFF.

The V gene is TRBV7-9, the J gene TRBJ2-7; 10 bases are shared with TRBD2. The ends lost 8 bases at V and 5 bases at J; junction bases unmatched: 15. CDR1 SEHNR and CDR2 FQNEAQ come from the germline V gene (reference sequence). The CDR3 contains 16 residues. The CDR3 loop is CASPWPLRTSGHEQYF. The CDR3 nucleotides read TGTGCCAGCCCTTGGCCCCTCCGGACTAGCGGACACGAGCAGTACTTC.

This clone was observed once. The chain employs TRBV7-2 and TRBJ2-5; 8 bases are a match to TRBD2. The end of the DNA aligns better with TRBJ2-7, so the J call may be wrong. Per germline, CDR1 SGHTA and CDR2 FQGNSA. The CDR3 extends over 17 amino acids. CDR3 in DNA: TGTGCCAGCAGCTTACGGTGGGGCGGGGGGCCCGTTGACGAGCAGTACTTC. Translation gives CASSLRWGGGPVDEQYF.

The sample holds a few counts of this clone. The chain recombines TRBV19 with TRBJ2-1; D might be TRBD1 (6 bases). The germline V and J ends were trimmed by 4 bases and 5 bases, with 12 bases remaining between them. CDR3 size: 14 residues. Germline CDR1 is LNHDA and CDR2 is SQIVND (reference sequence). The CDR3, as DNA: TGTGCCAGTAGTAAGACAGGTGGGGACAATGAGCAGTTCTTC. Translated, it gives CASSKTGGDNEQFF.